The 32 T cell receptor beta chains reported below all come from one sample, sequenced in a study of OX40 agonist ivuxolimab in advanced cancers. Here immunoSEQ multiplex PCR was the method, and the copy in TCRdb shows in-frame clones only, minus some. The top ten clones hold 36% of a sample with around 20,000 clones, roughly 83% of them seen once. The sequenced sample was CD4+ or CD8+ T cells sorted from blood, obtained in a trial of the OX40 agonist ivuxolimab. These receptors were taken from an adult with an advanced solid tumor such as melanoma, head and neck, liver or kidney cancer.

The chain has TRBV7-9 and TRBJ1-5; D gene ambiguous. Germline-derived CDR1 and CDR2 are SEHNR and FQNEAQ (reference sequence). The germline V and J ends were trimmed by 0 bases and 2 bases, with 11 bases remaining between them. The CDR3 contains 16 residues. This CDR3 reads CASSLAAEGGNQPQHF. CDR3 nucleotide sequence: TGTGCCAGCAGCTTAGCTGCGGAGGGCGGCAATCAGCCCCAGCATTTT.

This clone was counted once. V gene TRBV7-9 combines with J gene TRBJ1-1; tentatively, D is TRBD1 (5 bases). Trimming took 9 bases from V and 2 from J, leaving 16 bases between them. Germline loops: CDR1 SEHNR, CDR2 FQNEAQ (reference sequence). CDR3 size: 14 residues. CDR3 loop: CASFRDGANTEAFF. CDR3 coding DNA: TGTGCCAGTTTCCGGGACGGGGCTAACACTGAAGCTTTCTTT.

This clone was recorded a few times. J is TRBJ2-2 and V is TRBV4-1; D unresolved. The germline V gene encodes CDR1 MGHRA and CDR2 YSYEKL. Trimming took off 4 bases at V and 6 bases at J, with 3 bases between the two ends. The CDR3 consists of 11 residues. CDR3 residues: CASSLSGELFF. The CDR3 nucleotides read TGCGCCAGCAGCCTATCCGGGGAGCTGTTTTTT.

The CDR3 is CASSPRTGRANVLTF. CDR3 sequence (DNA): TGTGCCAGCAGCCCACGGACAGGGCGGGCCAACGTCCTGACTTTC. The chain is built from TRBV25-1 and TRBJ2-6; 8 positions agree with TRBD1. The CDR3 length is 15 residues. V shed 6 bases, J shed 5 bases, and the junction held 6 bases outside the gene matches. The germline V gene encodes CDR1 MGHDK and CDR2 SYGVNS.

This clone occurred a few times. This chain links TRBV10-1 with TRBJ2-5; no reliable D call. Germline CDR1 is WNHNN and CDR2 is SYGVQD (reference sequence). Between the trimmed V and J ends, which lost 3 bases and 3 bases, there was a span of 11 bases. The CDR3 totals 14 residues. CDR3 in amino acids: CASSESGWEETQYF. As DNA, the CDR3 is TGCGCCAGCAGTGAATCAGGCTGGGAAGAGACCCAGTACTTC.

The CDR3 nucleotides are TGTGCCAGCAGCTTACCCCAGGGGGCCTGGAATGAGCAGTTCTTC. Its protein product is CASSLPQGAWNEQFF. This chain connects TRBV7-9 to TRBJ2-1; 8 nucleotides line up with TRBD1. Looked up from germline, CDR1 is SEHNR and CDR2 is FQNEAQ (reference sequence). The CDR3 has 15 amino acids. V shed 2 bases and J 7 bases; nucleotides not matched to a gene: 7. Full variable domain (missing parts from reference TRBV7-9 and TRBJ2-1): DTGVSQNPRHKITKRGQNVTFRCDPISEHNRLYWYRQTLGQGPEFLTYFQNEAQLEKSRLLSDRFSAERPKGSFSTLEIQRTEQGDSAMYLCASSLPQGAWNEQFFGPGTRLTVL.

This sequence joins TRBV2 and TRBJ2-7, with unresolved D. Deletions cut 1 base from V and 0 bases from J, with 1 base between. The CDR3 runs to 12 residues. The germline V gene has CDR1 SNHLY and CDR2 FYNNEI. CDR3 in amino acids: CASSEVSYEQYF. The CDR3 region has the DNA TGTGCCAGCAGTGAAGTCTCCTACGAGCAGTACTTC. The full variable domain, rest sourced from reference TRBV2 and TRBJ2-7, is EPEVTQTPSHQVTQMGQEVILRCVPISNHLYFYWYRQILGQKVEFLVSFYNNEISEKSEIFDDQFSVERPDGSNFTLKIRSTKLEDSAMYFCASSEVSYEQYFGPGTRLTVT.

This clone was seen a few times. The gene calls are TRBV7-9 and TRBJ1-2; 7 bases are a match to TRBD1. V gave up 2 bases and J gave up 5 bases; unmatched junction bases: 5. Germline CDR1 and CDR2: SEHNR and FQNEAQ (reference sequence). The CDR3 runs to 14 residues. CDR3: CASSLLDRDYGYTF. The DNA for the CDR3 is TGTGCCAGCAGCTTACTTGACAGGGATTATGGCTACACCTTC.

The V gene is TRBV9, the J gene TRBJ2-1; D is perhaps TRBD1 or TRBD2 (5 bases each). The CDR3 is 13 residues long. Per the germline V gene, CDR1 is SGDLS and CDR2 is YYNGEE. V dropped 0 bases and J dropped 9 bases, with 10 bases sitting between them. CDR3 bases: TGTGCCAGCAGCGTAGGGGGGAAGGGTGAGCAGTTCTTC. Translation: CASSVGGKGEQFF.

This clone has just a few counts. The J gene is TRBJ2-1, the V gene TRBV6-1; no clear D. The length of the CDR3 is 13 residues. Germline V gene sequence: CDR1 MNHNS, CDR2 SASEGT. Trimming shortened V by 0 bases and J by 4 bases, and 4 bases separated the two germline ends. DNA of the CDR3: TGTGCCAGCAGTGAAGCGGAATACAATGAGCAGTTCTTC. Translated: CASSEAEYNEQFF.

This chain links TRBV7-8 with TRBJ2-7; 7 bases line up with TRBD2. The germline V gene has CDR1 SGHVS and CDR2 FQNEAQ. This CDR3 has 13 residues. V shed 5 bases, J shed 5 bases, and the junction held 6 bases outside the gene matches. The CDR3 loop is CASSPGGWNEQYF. In DNA, the CDR3 is TGTGCCAGCAGCCCCGGGGGGTGGAACGAGCAGTACTTC.

V usage is TRBV13 and J usage is TRBJ2-5; 11 bases map to TRBD2. Looked up from germline, CDR1 is PRHDT and CDR2 is FYEKMQ (reference sequence). This CDR3 spans 15 amino acids. Trimming at V came to 4 bases and at J to 4 bases, leaving 5 bases not matched to a gene. CDR3 loop: CASSYGTSGRETQYF. CDR3 in DNA: TGTGCCAGCAGCTACGGGACTAGCGGTAGAGAGACCCAGTACTTC.

Of note for this clone: A junction end diverges from the germline sequence, so it may reflect a read error. The V and J genes are TRBV6-6 and TRBJ1-5; a weak D match, TRBD1 (5 bases). Germline loops: CDR1 MNHNY, CDR2 SVGAGI (reference sequence). The CDR3 length is 15 residues. The CDR3 is CASSDSGTYNQPQHF. CDR3 sequence (DNA): TGTGCCAGCAGTGACTCCGGGACCTACAATCAGCCCCAGCATTTT.

This chain links TRBV7-3 with TRBJ2-7; D is perhaps TRBD1 or TRBD2 (5 bases each). CDR3 length: 13 residues. Trimming took off 0 bases at V and 7 bases at J, with 10 bases between the two ends. The germline gives CDR1 SGHTA, CDR2 FQGTGA. In DNA, the CDR3 is TGTGCCAGCAGCTTAACCGGGACGGGGGAGCAGTACTTC. Amino acids: CASSLTGTGEQYF. Full variable domain (remainder filled in from reference TRBV7-3 and TRBJ2-7): GAGVSQTPSNKVTEKGKYVELRCDPISGHTALYWYRQSLGQGPEFLIYFQGTGAADDSGLPNDRFFAVRPEGSVSTLKIQRTERGDSAVYLCASSLTGTGEQYFGPGTRLTVT.

This chain links TRBV7-6 with TRBJ2-3; D is uncertain. The CDR3 extends over 16 amino acids. Germline V gene data show CDR1 as SGHVS and CDR2 as FNYEAQ. Trimming stripped 5 bases from V and 2 bases from J, with 17 bases between. CDR3 protein: CASSLSLVRTTDTQYF. The CDR3 region has the DNA TGTGCCAGCAGCCTCTCCTTAGTGCGGACCACAGATACGCAGTATTTT.

V is TRBV6-6 and J is TRBJ2-2; D not certain. Between the trimmed V and J ends, which lost 6 bases and 2 bases, there was a span of 10 bases. The CDR3 covers 14 residues. Per the germline V gene, CDR1 is MNHNY and CDR2 is SVGAGI (reference sequence). The CDR3 spells CASSPRSNTGELFF. CDR3 DNA: TGTGCCAGCAGCCCAAGGTCCAACACCGGGGAGCTGTTTTTT.

The J gene is TRBJ2-5, the V gene TRBV9, with TRBD1 identical over 7 bases. The J call may not be correct, given that the DNA end is closer to TRBJ2-7. CDR3 length: 14 residues. The V gene's germline CDR1 is SGDLS and CDR2 YYNGEE. DNA of the CDR3: TGTGCCAGCAGCGTAGGAGGGGGCGGCTACGAGCAGTACTTC. The encoded protein is CASSVGGGGYEQYF.

The V and J genes are TRBV27 and TRBJ1-4, with TRBD1 matching over 10 bases. This CDR3 spans 14 amino acids. CDR1 and CDR2 from the germline V gene are MNHEY and SMNVEV (reference sequence). The trim removed 3 bases at V and 8 bases at J, leaving 3 bases unmatched. The CDR3 reads CASSFGTGVEKLFF. DNA for the CDR3: TGTGCCAGCAGTTTTGGGACAGGGGTAGAAAAACTGTTTTTT.

This clone has more than one count but fewer than ten. This rearrangement joins TRBV5-4 to TRBJ2-7, with no clear D. V lost 0 bases, J lost 0 bases, and 4 bases lay in between. The CDR3 loop spans 13 amino acids. Germline loops: CDR1 SGHNT, CDR2 YYREEE (reference sequence). CDR3 protein: CASSLGASYEQYF. The DNA for the CDR3 is TGTGCCAGCAGCTTGGGCGCCTCCTACGAGCAGTACTTC.

The V call is TRBV11-3, the J call TRBJ2-7; D is possibly TRBD1 (7 bases). CDR1 SGHNT and CDR2 YENEEA come from the germline V gene. The germline V and J ends were trimmed by 4 bases and 5 bases, with 18 bases remaining between them. The CDR3 is 15 amino acids. CDR3 nucleotides: TGTGCCAGCAGCTCGACGTCAGGGGGGCGGAACGAGCAGTACTTC. It encodes CASSSTSGGRNEQYF.

The genes are TRBV5-1 and TRBJ2-3; 7 bases are a match to TRBD2. The CDR3 sequence is 15 residues long. Germline loops: CDR1 SGHRS, CDR2 YFSETQ. The V and J ends lost 2 bases and 6 bases, in that order; junction bases with no gene match: 9. CDR3 loop: CASSFSASGADTQYF. For the CDR3, the DNA is TGCGCCAGCAGCTTTTCGGCTAGCGGTGCCGATACGCAGTATTTT.

J is TRBJ2-2 and V is TRBV6-4, with D perhaps matching TRBD2 (5 bases). The CDR3 extends over 18 amino acids. The germline V gene has CDR1 MRHNA and CDR2 SNTAGT. Trimming removed 5 bases from V and 3 bases from J, with 22 bases in between. The DNA for the CDR3 is TGTGCCAGCAGTCCCGCGATAGAGGGTTTAGGACACACCGGGGAGCTGTTTTTT. Translation: CASSPAIEGLGHTGELFF.

The chain combines TRBV12-5 with TRBJ2-7; maybe TRBD1 (5 bases). This CDR3 is built from 13 residues. V shed 6 bases and J shed 1 base, with 10 bases lying between them. Germline V gives CDR1 LGHNT, CDR2 FRNRAP. Here the CDR3 reads CASGPRQSYEQYF. In nucleotides, the CDR3 is TGTGCTAGTGGGCCTCGACAGTCCTACGAGCAGTACTTC. Complete variable domain (other parts from reference TRBV12-5 and TRBJ2-7): DARVTQTPRHKVTEMGQEVTMRCQPILGHNTVFWYRQTMMQGLELLAYFRNRAPLDDSGMPKDRFSAEMPDATLATLKIQPSEPRDSAVYFCASGPRQSYEQYFGPGTRLTVT.

The rearrangement links TRBV27 to TRBJ1-2; D may be TRBD1 (6 bases). CDR3 length: 14 amino acids. CDR1 and CDR2 from the germline V gene are MNHEY and SMNVEV (reference sequence). V was pared by 6 bases and J by 2 bases, with 13 bases between. CDR3 loop: CASSPTQGNYGYTF. The CDR3 DNA is TGTGCCAGCAGCCCCACCCAGGGGAACTATGGCTACACCTTC.

The chain uses TRBV14 and TRBJ2-7; weak D call: TRBD1 (6 bases). The CDR3 consists of 13 residues. V was pared by 0 bases and J by 5 bases, with 8 bases between. The germline CDR1 and CDR2 sequences are SGHDN and FVKESK. The CDR3 is CASSQENRDEQYF. The CDR3 DNA sequence: TGTGCCAGCAGCCAAGAAAACAGGGACGAGCAGTACTTC.

The chain has TRBV29-1 and TRBJ2-5, with TRBD1 identical over 7 bases. J gave up 4 bases and V 2 bases, and 7 bases lay outside the gene matches. The CDR3 runs to 14 residues. CDR1 is SQVTM and CDR2 is ANQGSEA in the germline V gene. This CDR3 reads CSVERGQIRETQYF. The DNA of the CDR3 is TGCAGCGTTGAAAGGGGACAGATAAGAGAGACCCAGTACTTC.

The rearrangement links TRBV9 to TRBJ2-3; D is perhaps TRBD2 (5 bases). CDR3 length equals 13 residues. CDR1 and CDR2 from the germline V gene are SGDLS and YYNGEE. V was trimmed by 4 bases and J by 9 bases, leaving 15 bases between them. CDR3 amino acids: CASSLPTTLTQYF. The CDR3 coding sequence is TGTGCCAGCAGCCTCCCGACTACCCTGACGCAGTATTTT.

V gene TRBV5-1 combines with J gene TRBJ1-2; the D is unclear. The CDR3 sequence is 13 residues long. Trimming took off 4 bases at V and 6 bases at J, with 13 bases between the two ends. In germline, CDR1 is SGHRS, CDR2 YFSETQ. CDR3 sequence: CASSAMTTNGYTF. The CDR3 DNA follows: TGCGCCAGCAGCGCCATGACTACCAATGGCTACACCTTC.

The chain combines TRBV11-2 with TRBJ2-7; D gene ambiguous. Germline lookup yields CDR1 SGHAT and CDR2 FQNNGV. Trimming removed 0 bases at V and 0 bases at J, with 3 bases between. CDR3 size: 13 residues. The CDR3 nucleotides are TGTGCCAGCAGCTTAGAACTCTCCTACGAGCAGTACTTC. Protein: CASSLELSYEQYF. The variable domain in full, completed from reference TRBV11-2 and TRBJ2-7, reads EAGVAQSPRYKIIEKRQSVAFWCNPISGHATLYWYQQILGQGPKLLIQFQNNGVVDDSQLPKDRFSAERLKGVDSTLKIQPAKLEDSAVYLCASSLELSYEQYFGPGTRLTVT.

V is TRBV27 and J is TRBJ2-5; D uncertain. CDR1 and CDR2 from the germline V gene are MNHEY and SMNVEV (reference sequence). Trimming took off 2 bases at V and 4 bases at J, with 2 bases between the two ends. CDR3 length: 11 residues. The CDR3 sequence: CASSLGETQYF. The DNA for the CDR3 is TGTGCCAGCAGTTTAGGAGAGACCCAGTACTTC.

The rearrangement links TRBV4-2 to TRBJ1-2; D gene uncertain. Germline CDR1 is LGHNA and CDR2 is YNFKEQ. The CDR3 runs to 14 residues. Deletions cut 0 bases from V and 8 bases from J, with 13 bases between. CDR3 nucleotide sequence: TGTGCCAGCAGCCAAGATCGAGGGTTTAAGGGCTACACCTTC. Protein sequence: CASSQDRGFKGYTF.

The CDR3 sequence is CASSGRRAGDNEQFF. For the CDR3, the DNA is TGTGCCAGCAGCGGGAGGCGAGCGGGAGACAATGAGCAGTTCTTC. The chain couples TRBV21-1 to TRBJ2-1; the D call TRBD2 from the table was never checked on the DNA. TRBV21-1 is termed a pseudogene. The CDR3 consists of 15 residues.